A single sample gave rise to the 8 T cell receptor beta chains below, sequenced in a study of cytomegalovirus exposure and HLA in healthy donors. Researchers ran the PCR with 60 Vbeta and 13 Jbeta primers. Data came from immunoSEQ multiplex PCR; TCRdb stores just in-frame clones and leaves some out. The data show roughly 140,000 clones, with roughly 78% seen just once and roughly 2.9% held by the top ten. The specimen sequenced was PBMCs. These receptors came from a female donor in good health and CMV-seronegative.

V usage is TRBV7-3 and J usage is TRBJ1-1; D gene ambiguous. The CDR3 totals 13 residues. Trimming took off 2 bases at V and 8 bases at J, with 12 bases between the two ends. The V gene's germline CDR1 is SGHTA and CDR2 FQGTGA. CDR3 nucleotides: TGTGCCAGCAGCTTATACGATAGTTCAGAAGCTTTCTTT. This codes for CASSLYDSSEAFF.

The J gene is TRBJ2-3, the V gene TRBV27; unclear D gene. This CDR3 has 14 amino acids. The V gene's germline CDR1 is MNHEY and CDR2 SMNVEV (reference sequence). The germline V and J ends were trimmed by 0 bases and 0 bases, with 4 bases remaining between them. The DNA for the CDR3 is TGTGCCAGCAGTTTATCAACTAGCACAGATACGCAGTATTTT. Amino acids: CASSLSTSTDTQYF.

The CDR3 DNA reads TGTGCCAGCAGCTCTTTCAACACTGAAGCTTTCTTT. Amino acids: CASSSFNTEAFF. This chain uses TRBV11-2 with TRBJ1-1; D gene uncertain. The CDR3 sequence is 12 residues long. The germline V gene has CDR1 SGHAT and CDR2 FQNNGV. Trimming removed 4 bases from V and 2 bases from J, with 5 bases in between.

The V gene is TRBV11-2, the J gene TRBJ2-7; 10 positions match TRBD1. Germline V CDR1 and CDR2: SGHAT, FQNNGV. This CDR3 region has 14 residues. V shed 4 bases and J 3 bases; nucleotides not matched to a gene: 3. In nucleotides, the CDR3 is TGTGCCAGCAGCTATGGGACAGGGGTCTACGAGCAGTACTTC. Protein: CASSYGTGVYEQYF. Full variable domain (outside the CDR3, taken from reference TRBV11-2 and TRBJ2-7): EAGVAQSPRYKIIEKRQSVAFWCNPISGHATLYWYQQILGQGPKLLIQFQNNGVVDDSQLPKDRFSAERLKGVDSTLKIQPAKLEDSAVYLCASSYGTGVYEQYFGPGTRLTVT.

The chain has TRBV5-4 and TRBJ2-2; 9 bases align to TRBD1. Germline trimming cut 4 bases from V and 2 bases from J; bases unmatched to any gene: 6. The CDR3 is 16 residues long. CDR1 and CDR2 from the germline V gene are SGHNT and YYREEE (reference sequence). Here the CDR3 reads CASSRGQGVNTGELFF. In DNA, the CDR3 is TGTGCCAGCAGCAGGGGACAGGGAGTCAACACCGGGGAGCTGTTTTTT.

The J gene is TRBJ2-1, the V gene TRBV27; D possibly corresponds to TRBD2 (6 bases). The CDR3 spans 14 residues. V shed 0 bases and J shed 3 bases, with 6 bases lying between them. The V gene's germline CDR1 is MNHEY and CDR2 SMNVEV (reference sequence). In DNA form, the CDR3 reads TGTGCCAGCAGTTTATCGGGACTCTACAATGAGCAGTTCTTC. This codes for CASSLSGLYNEQFF.

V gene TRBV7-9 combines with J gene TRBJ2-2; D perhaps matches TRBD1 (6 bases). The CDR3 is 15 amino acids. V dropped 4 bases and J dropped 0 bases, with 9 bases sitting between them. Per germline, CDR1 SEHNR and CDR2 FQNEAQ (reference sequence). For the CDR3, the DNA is TGTGCCAGCAGCTCGGACAGCCCGAACACCGGGGAGCTGTTTTTT. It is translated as CASSSDSPNTGELFF.

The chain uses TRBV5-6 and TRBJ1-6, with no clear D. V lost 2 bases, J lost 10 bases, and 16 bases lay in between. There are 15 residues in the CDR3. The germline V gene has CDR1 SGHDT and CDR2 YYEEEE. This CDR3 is CASSLREGLRSPLHF. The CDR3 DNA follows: TGTGCCAGCAGCTTACGGGAGGGCCTAAGATCACCCCTCCACTTT.